The rows below give T cell receptor beta chains drawn from one sample of a study of shared clonotypes between healthy human individuals. Sequenced by immunoSEQ multiplex PCR; TCRdb stores in-frame clones only, minus some. This sample has hundreds of thousands of clones, with around 75% found just once. Source material: PBMCs. The receptors come from a woman aged 40 to 49 in good health. Some clones in this sample may be carry-over from other donors' samples. The CDR3 runs from the conserved cysteine through the conserved F or W. The D gene is left open where the match is weak. Only part of the rows carry a size: once, few, many, or a class if the clone is expanded.

-,TRBJ2-3,TRBV2,-,CASGSVDTQYF,TGTGCCAGTGGTAGTGTAGATACGCAGTATTTT
-,TRBJ1-3,TRBV2,-,CASSVQSGFSGNTIYF,TGTGCCAGCAGTGTCCAGAGCGGCTTCTCTGGAAACACCATATATTTT
-,TRBJ1-1,TRBV5-1,-,CASSLVGDDTEAFF,TGCGCCAGCAGCTTGGTAGGGGATGACACTGAAGCTTTCTTT
-,TRBJ2-5,TRBV9,TRBD2,CASSGGGLAGDETQYF,TGTGCCAGCAGCGGTGGGGGACTAGCGGGAGATGAGACCCAGTACTTC
-,TRBJ2-7,TRBV27,-,CASSFVQGDTSYEQYF,TGTGCCAGCAGTTTCGTCCAAGGGGACACCTCCTACGAGCAGTACTTC
-,TRBJ2-3,TRBV5-4,-,CASSSRREGTDTQYF,TGTGCCAGCAGCTCCAGACGGGAAGGCACAGATACGCAGTATTTT
-,TRBJ1-4,TRBV4-3,TRBD1,CASSPTGAYEKLFF,TGCGCCAGCAGCCCAACAGGGGCCTATGAAAAACTGTTTTTT
few,TRBJ2-7,TRBV5-8,-,CASSPVLTMGRYEQYF,TGTGCCAGCAGCCCCGTCTTGACGATGGGAAGATACGAGCAGTACTTC
-,TRBJ1-4,TRBV27,TRBD1,CASSVQGNGLEKLFF,TGTGCCAGCAGTGTACAGGGGAACGGACTTGAAAAACTGTTTTTT
-,TRBJ2-1,TRBV6-1,-,CASSGPLRGDEQFF,TGTGCCAGCAGTGGACCCCTGAGGGGTGATGAGCAGTTCTTC
few,TRBJ2-7,TRBV4-1,-,CASSLLESGDYEQYF,TGCGCCAGCAGCCTCCTCGAGTCAGGGGACTACGAGCAGTACTTC
-,TRBJ2-7,TRBV9,TRBD2,CASRPGLDEGEQYF,TGTGCCAGCAGGCCGGGACTAGACGAAGGCGAGCAGTACTTC
-,TRBJ2-1,TRBV7-3,-,CASSLRGRDLDNEQFF,TGTGCCAGCAGCTTAAGGGGTAGGGATCTTGACAATGAGCAGTTCTTC
-,TRBJ2-5,TRBV7-2,TRBD2,CASSPTPGLAFPTQYF,TGTGCCAGCAGCCCTACGCCGGGACTAGCGTTCCCGACCCAGTACTTC
-,TRBJ2-3,TRBV7-2,TRBD1,CASSQQGARPDTQYF,TGTGCCAGCAGCCAGCAGGGGGCGCGCCCAGATACGCAGTATTTT
-,TRBJ2-7,TRBV25-1,-,CASSDLYEQYF,TGTGCCAGCAGTGATTTGTACGAGCAGTACTTC
few,TRBJ2-3,TRBV11-3,-,CASSLGVSAPDTQYF,TGTGCCAGCAGCTTAGGGGTTAGCGCTCCAGATACGCAGTATTTT
once,TRBJ1-2,TRBV4-1,-,CASSQPGRLLYGYTF,TGCGCCAGCAGCCAACCAGGGAGGTTGCTCTATGGCTACACCTTC
-,TRBJ2-1,TRBV4-1,-,CASSQDRGLGSNRYEQFF,TGCGCCAGCAGCCAAGATCGAGGCTTGGGGTCCAATCGCTATGAGCAGTTCTTC
-,TRBJ2-1,TRBV10-3,TRBD2,CAIRTTSGSKYNEQFF,TGTGCCATCAGGACGACTAGCGGGAGTAAATACAATGAGCAGTTCTTC
-,TRBJ2-5,TRBV7-9,-,CASSPDSQETQYF,TGTGCCAGCAGCCCCGACTCCCAAGAGACCCAGTACTTC
-,TRBJ1-3,TRBV21-1,-,CASSMGLKGQELGNTIYF,TGTGCCAGCAGCATGGGCCTTAAAGGACAGGAACTTGGAAACACCATATATTTT
-,TRBJ2-7,TRBV18,TRBD2,CASSGLAGDYEQYF,TGTGCCAGCTCAGGACTAGCGGGGGACTACGAGCAGTACTTC
-,TRBJ2-5,TRBV4-3,-,CASSQDSVGTGRETQYF,TGCGCCAGCAGCCAAGATAGTGTGGGGACGGGGAGAGAGACCCAGTACTTC
-,TRBJ2-7,TRBV7-2,TRBD2,CASSFGWTSGVSYEQYF,TGTGCCAGCAGCTTTGGGTGGACTAGCGGGGTCTCCTACGAGCAGTACTTC
-,TRBJ1-5,TRBV7-8,-,CASSLGQAYSNQPQHF,TGTGCCAGCAGCTTGGGGCAGGCCTATAGCAATCAGCCCCAGCATTTT
-,TRBJ1-1,TRBV5-1,-,CASSFGLTLGASNTEAFF,TGCGCCAGCAGCTTCGGCCTGACCCTCGGGGCCTCAAACACTGAAGCTTTCTTT
-,TRBJ2-6,TRBV28,TRBD2,CASRSGGTGANVLTF,TGTGCCAGCAGAAGCGGGGGGACCGGGGCCAACGTCCTGACTTTC
-,TRBJ2-5,TRBV5-1,-,CASSLVAAGQETQYF,TGCGCCAGCAGCTTGGTAGCGGCAGGCCAAGAGACCCAGTACTTC
-,TRBJ1-1,TRBV18,-,CASSPEVGTSSGDTEAFF,TGTGCCAGCTCACCCGAGGTCGGGACATCCTCCGGGGACACTGAAGCTTTCTTT
-,TRBJ2-1,TRBV5-1,-,CASSTPDPYNEQFF,TGCGCCAGCAGCACCCCAGACCCTTACAATGAGCAGTTCTTC
-,TRBJ2-5,TRBV19,-,CASSIREETQYF,TGTGCCAGTAGTATCAGGGAAGAGACCCAGTACTTC
-,TRBJ2-5,TRBV28,-,CASSYLFQETQYF,TGTGCCAGCAGTTATCTGTTCCAAGAGACCCAGTACTTC
-,TRBJ2-5,TRBV11-2,-,CASSLSGTGYQETQYF,TGTGCCAGCAGCCTCTCCGGGACTGGCTACCAAGAGACCCAGTACTTC
-,TRBJ2-3,TRBV6-5,TRBD1,CASSLRDRKDTQYF,TGTGCCAGCAGTCTCCGGGACAGGAAGGATACGCAGTATTTT
-,TRBJ2-6,TRBV18,TRBD1,CASSPGTGGTGANVLTF,TGTGCCAGCTCACCCGGGACAGGGGGCACTGGGGCCAACGTCCTGACTTTC
-,TRBJ2-7,TRBV20-1,-,CSAGGEYEQYF,TGCAGTGCTGGGGGCGAATACGAGCAGTACTTC
-,TRBJ2-5,TRBV7-7,-,CASSLAGGDGETQYF,TGTGCTAGCAGCTTAGCCGGAGGGGACGGGGAGACCCAGTACTTC
-,TRBJ1-5,TRBV30,-,CAWSVRGRGNQPQHF,TGTGCCTGGAGTGTAAGGGGCAGGGGCAATCAGCCCCAGCATTTT